The sequence of this T cell receptor beta chain was determined in a study of CD8 T cells in Susac syndrome. Study-wide results and caveats: As the study acknowledged, the number of individuals who were part of its TCR sequencing and HLA analysis was relatively small.

With 5 bases clipped from V and 1 base from J, the junction kept 14 bases outside the gene matches. The CDR3 runs 18 residues. Germline assignment: CDR1 SGHVS and CDR2 FQNEAQ. When the RNA was reverse transcribed, random hexamers were used with an input of about 0.5 to 1 ug. TCR beta CDR3 was amplified by immunoSEQ multiplex PCR. This amplification extended across 54 Vbeta and 13 Jbeta segments. TCRdb re-analysed the immunoSEQ multiplex PCR reads in MiXCR, keeping a single row per CDR3 protein. Of over 350,000 distinct CDR3 sequences listed, 85% are singletons. This clonotype was seen just once. Antigen: not known. Treatment-naive patients with stable or active relapsing-remitting disease served as multiple sclerosis controls. TEMRA cells underwent FACS enrichment and CD8+ and CD4+ T cells underwent negative isolation.

This receptor was obtained from a human donor with multiple sclerosis. The source material was CD8+ T cells from PBMCs. The chain links TRBV7-8 to TRBJ2-1; 7 nucleotides agree with TRBD1. This chain's CDR3 is CASSTTLGGGRSYNEQFF. CDR3 nucleotides: TGTGCCAGCAGCACCACCCTAGGGGGCGGAAGATCCTACAATGAGCAGTTCTTC.